These T cell receptor beta chains were read from a single sample in a study of blood T cell repertoires in COVID-19. Clones were read by immunoSEQ multiplex PCR, and TCRdb kept only the in-frame ones, dropping some. The sample carries fewer than 500,000 clones, about 80% recorded once. Sequenced: peripheral blood. The source is a human donor with acute or convalescent COVID-19. The donor label of this sample is uncertain. The CDR3 runs from the conserved cysteine through the conserved F or W. D genes are given only for firm matches. Expanded clones are given a class, and other clones once, few, many or no size at all.

TRBV3-1/TRBV3-2	NA	TRBJ1-2	TRBD1	TGTGCCAGCAGCCTTTATCAGGGGGTCTACGGCTACACCTTC	CASSLYQGVYGYTF
TRBV5-1	NA	TRBJ1-2	TRBD1	TGCGCCAGCAGGGTTGGGACAGGGGGCGCGAGGGGCTACACCTTC	CASRVGTGGARGYTF
TRBV3-1/TRBV3-2	NA	TRBJ1-4	TRBD1	TGTGCCAGCAGCCAAGTCCGGGACAGGGCGTCTGAAAAACTGTTTTTT	CASSQVRDRASEKLFF
TRBV7-2	NA	TRBJ2-6	TRBD2	TGTGCCAGCAGCTTAGGGGGGGGACGGGCCAACGTCCTGACTTTC	CASSLGGGRANVLTF
TRBV10-2	NA	TRBJ2-5	NA	TGCGCCAGCGCGCAGAACGGGGAGACCCAGTACTTC	CASAQNGETQYF
TRBV7-9	once	TRBJ2-7	TRBD1	TGTGCCAGCAGCCCACGAGGACAGGGGGCGTCGGAGCAGTACTTC	CASSPRGQGASEQYF
TRBV6-1	NA	TRBJ1-6	NA	TGTGCCAGCAGTGAGGAAGGGGGAGTTTCACCCCTCCACTTT	CASSEEGGVSPLHF
TRBV3-1/TRBV3-2	NA	TRBJ1-1	NA	TGTGCCAGCAGCCAAGTACAGTACACTGAAGCTTTCTTT	CASSQVQYTEAFF
TRBV4-2	once	TRBJ2-3	NA	TGTGCCAGCAGCCATGGGCTGGGCTCAACGTCGGATACGCAGTATTTT	CASSHGLGSTSDTQYF
TRBV4-2	NA	TRBJ2-7	TRBD2	TGTGCCAGCAGCCAAGATCGAGGACTAGCGAGCTACGAGCAGTACTTC	CASSQDRGLASYEQYF
TRBV25-1	once	TRBJ1-6	NA	TGTGCCAGCAGATGGACAGATAATTCACCCCTCCACTTT	CASRWTDNSPLHF
TRBV4-2	NA	TRBJ2-1	TRBD2	TGTGCCAGCAGCCCCGAGACTAGCGGGGTTTACAATGAGCAGTTCTTC	CASSPETSGVYNEQFF
TRBV4-2	NA	TRBJ2-7	TRBD2	TGTGCCAGCAGCCCAACATCTAGCGGATACGAGCAGTACTTC	CASSPTSSGYEQYF
TRBV7-2	NA	TRBJ2-1	TRBD2	TGTGCCAGCAGCCTGCTTCTAGCGGGAGGGCCGAGGGAGCAGTTCTTC	CASSLLLAGGPREQFF
TRBV2	NA	TRBJ1-4	NA	TGTGCCAGCGGCTACAAGGGGGGGGTTAATGAAAAACTGTTTTTT	CASGYKGGVNEKLFF
TRBV27	NA	TRBJ1-1	TRBD1	TGTGCCAGCAGTTTATTGGGGACAGGGACTGAAGCTTTCTTT	CASSLLGTGTEAFF
TRBV28	NA	TRBJ2-1	TRBD2	TGTGCCATCCGGCGGGGGTTTACGGGACTAGCGGACTACAATGAGCAGTTCTTC	CAIRRGFTGLADYNEQFF
TRBV5-1	NA	TRBJ1-3	NA	TGCGCCAGCAGCACAGGCCTACGTGAAGCCGTTGGAAACACCATATATTTT	CASSTGLREAVGNTIYF
TRBV28	NA	TRBJ2-7	TRBD1	TGTGCCAGCAGCCGATCGGGACAGGCGACCTACGAGCAGTACTTC	CASSRSGQATYEQYF
TRBV27	NA	TRBJ1-5	TRBD1	TGTGCCAGCAGTGCTAAGGGACAGGGTAGCAATCAGCCCCAGCATTTT	CASSAKGQGSNQPQHF
TRBV11-2	NA	TRBJ2-5	NA	TGTGCCAGCAGGTCCCAAGGTGCGGGAAGTTTTGGGGAGACCCAGTACTTC	CASRSQGAGSFGETQYF